This passage covers 30 T cell receptor beta chains from one sample sequenced in a study of blood T cell repertoires in COVID-19. Profiling relied on immunoSEQ multiplex PCR, and the TCRdb table lists in-frame clones only, not all of them. The sample includes tens of thousands of clones, roughly 86% seen only once; the top ten take roughly 2%. Sequencing input: peripheral blood. The source is a woman aged 55 to 70 with acute or convalescent COVID-19.

This sequence joins TRBV5-6 and TRBJ2-7; no definite D call. Germline CDR1 reads SGHDT; CDR2 reads YYEEEE. The CDR3 is 13 amino acids. V was cut by 0 bases and J by 5 bases, with 9 bases left in between. DNA for the CDR3: TGTGCCAGCAGCTTGGTAGATCGTGACGAGCAGTACTTC. It is translated as CASSLVDRDEQYF.

The J gene is TRBJ1-2, the V gene TRBV6-6, with D perhaps TRBD1 (5 bases). V lost 6 bases, J lost 5 bases, and 13 bases lay in between. Germline-derived CDR1 and CDR2 are MNHNY and SVGAGI (reference sequence). The CDR3 spans 13 residues. CDR3 nucleotide sequence: TGTGCCAGCAGCTCAGATGGGGGGTATGGCTACACCTTC. Amino acids: CASSSDGGYGYTF.

The chain employs TRBV6-6 and TRBJ1-5; D possibly corresponds to TRBD1 (6 bases). Trimming left V 2 bases short and J 5 bases short, with 10 bases between. Germline V gene data show CDR1 as MNHNY and CDR2 as SVGAGI (reference sequence). The CDR3 extends over 14 amino acids. Here the CDR3 reads CASSYGQTHQPQHF. The CDR3 coding sequence is TGTGCCAGCAGTTACGGACAGACCCATCAGCCCCAGCATTTT.

The chain employs TRBV12-3 or TRBV12-4 and TRBJ2-2; D not resolved. The V gene lost 2 bases and the J gene lost 6 bases, with 4 bases spanning the gap. This CDR3 region has 12 residues. This CDR3 reads CASSLLSGELFF. CDR3 DNA: TGTGCCAGCAGTTTATTATCCGGGGAGCTGTTTTTT.

The V gene is TRBV29-1, the J gene TRBJ1-1, with D uncertain. V was pared by 1 base and J by 0 bases, with 6 bases between. The CDR3 has 13 amino acids. Per germline, CDR1 SQVTM and CDR2 ANQGSEA. The CDR3 sequence is CSVEGQMNTEAFF. Here the CDR3 DNA reads TGCAGCGTTGAAGGTCAGATGAACACTGAAGCTTTCTTT.

The V gene is TRBV4-2, the J gene TRBJ2-5; TRBD1 is a possible D gene (5 bases). V was cut by 2 bases and J by 2 bases, with 9 bases left in between. CDR1 is LGHNA, CDR2 YNFKEQ, per germline. There are 14 residues in the CDR3. The CDR3 nucleotides read TGTGCCAGCAGCCAAACAGGTCCTCAAGAGACCCAGTACTTC. Amino acids: CASSQTGPQETQYF.

The chain is built from TRBV6-5 and TRBJ1-2; 12 positions agree with TRBD1. V was pared by 6 bases and J by 3 bases, with 5 bases of the junction left unmatched. Per the germline V gene, CDR1 is MNHEY and CDR2 is SVGAGI. CDR3 length: 15 amino acids. The CDR3 DNA reads as TGTGCCAGCAGCCGGGGACAGGGGGCCCACTATGGCTACACCTTC. Translated: CASSRGQGAHYGYTF.

The V and J genes are TRBV27 and TRBJ1-2, with D possibly being TRBD1 (6 bases). This CDR3 comprises 13 residues. The germline V gene has CDR1 MNHEY and CDR2 SMNVEV (reference sequence). Deletions cut 4 bases from V and 2 bases from J, with 8 bases between. The DNA of the CDR3 is TGTGCCAGCAGTTATACAGGGAACTATGGCTACACCTTC. This encodes CASSYTGNYGYTF.

The gene calls are TRBV30 and TRBJ1-4; possible D gene TRBD1, 6 bases. Germline V CDR1 and CDR2: GTSNPN, SVGIG (reference sequence). The CDR3 loop spans 15 amino acids. The V and J ends lost 2 bases and 1 base respectively, with 11 bases between them. The CDR3 nucleotides are TGTGCCTGGAGTCCAAGGGGGAGAACTAATGAAAAACTGTTTTTT. As protein: CAWSPRGRTNEKLFF.

This sequence joins TRBV19 and TRBJ2-7; TRBD2 matches at 9 bases. J gave up 3 bases and V 4 bases, and 1 base lay outside the gene matches. Germline CDR1 is LNHDA and CDR2 is SQIVND (reference sequence). CDR3 length: 13 residues. The CDR3 coding sequence is TGTGCCAGTAGTAAGCGGGGGGACTACGAGCAGTACTTC. Translated, it gives CASSKRGDYEQYF.

This clone was counted once. The chain is built from TRBV6-2 or TRBV6-3 and TRBJ2-1, with D possibly being TRBD2 (6 bases). Germline V gives CDR1 MNHEY, CDR2 SVGEGT. The CDR3 runs 14 residues. Trimming shortened V by 2 bases and J by 6 bases, and 11 bases separated the two germline ends. CDR3 region: CASSYLGGPNEQFF. The CDR3 DNA is TGTGCCAGCAGTTACCTGGGGGGACCCAATGAGCAGTTCTTC.

The chain links TRBV20-1 to TRBJ2-1; 8 bases map to TRBD2. Germline CDR1 reads DFQATT; CDR2 reads SNEGSKA (reference sequence). This CDR3 is 15 amino acids long. The J segment lost 7 bases and the V segment lost 3 bases, leaving 11 bases of the junction unmatched. CDR3 region: CSASSAGGQWNEQFF. The CDR3 DNA sequence: TGCAGTGCTAGTTCGGCGGGGGGTCAATGGAATGAGCAGTTCTTC.

V gene TRBV3-1 (or the pseudogene TRBV3-2) combines with J gene TRBJ2-3; no clear D. This CDR3 spans 14 amino acids. V was pared by 0 bases and J by 4 bases, with 8 bases between. From germline, CDR1 is LGHDT and CDR2 YNNKEL (reference sequence). CDR3 nucleotide sequence: TGTGCCAGCAGCCAAGATCGGCAGGCAGATACGCAGTATTTT. Amino acids: CASSQDRQADTQYF.

V usage is TRBV14 and J usage is TRBJ1-1; possible D gene TRBD1, 6 bases. V was pared by 4 bases and J by 1 base, with 7 bases between. Per the germline V gene, CDR1 is SGHDN and CDR2 is FVKESK. The CDR3 runs 13 residues. The CDR3 sequence: CASSPGQNTEAFF. The CDR3, as DNA: TGTGCCAGCAGCCCGGGACAGAACACTGAAGCTTTCTTT.

The chain is built from TRBV9 and TRBJ1-1, with D uncertain. V lost 0 bases, J lost 4 bases, and 13 bases lay in between. Germline loops: CDR1 SGDLS, CDR2 YYNGEE. The CDR3 is 15 amino acids. The CDR3 spells CASSVGPGGGTEAFF. In DNA form, the CDR3 reads TGTGCCAGCAGCGTAGGCCCCGGAGGCGGCACTGAAGCTTTCTTT.

This sequence joins TRBV4-3 and TRBJ2-3, with 10 positions matching TRBD2. V trimming: 4 bases; J trimming: 1 base; junction bases outside the gene matches: 2. Germline V gene sequence: CDR1 LGHNA, CDR2 YSLEER. The CDR3 has 15 residues. The CDR3 loop reads CASSPSGGGTDTQYF. The CDR3 DNA follows: TGCGCCAGCAGCCCTAGCGGGGGTGGCACAGATACGCAGTATTTT.

The gene calls are TRBV28 and TRBJ2-3; TRBD2 matches 8 bases. Germline V lookup: CDR1 MDHEN, CDR2 SYDVKM. The CDR3 spans 17 residues. V lost 7 bases to trimming and J lost 0 bases; unmatched junction nucleotides: 12. The CDR3 DNA follows: TGTGCCAGCACCCTGTCACTAGCGGACAGAAGCACAGATACGCAGTATTTT. Translating gives CASTLSLADRSTDTQYF. The full variable domain, in which reference TRBV28 and TRBJ2-3 provide the parts outside the CDR3, is DVKVTQSSRYLVKRTGEKVFLECVQDMDHENMFWYRQDPGLGLRLIYFSYDVKMKEKGDIPEGYSVSREKKERFSLILESASTNQTSMYLCASTLSLADRSTDTQYFGPGTRLTVL.

V is TRBV2 and J is TRBJ1-2; TRBD1 matches at 9 bases. Germline CDR1 reads SNHLY; CDR2 reads FYNNEI. CDR3 size: 14 residues. Trimming removed 7 bases from V and 4 bases from J; junction bases left unmatched: 7. CDR3 region: CASTQDRGPYGYTF. Written as DNA, the CDR3 is TGTGCCAGCACCCAGGACAGGGGCCCCTATGGCTACACCTTC.

This clone was seen once. This chain connects TRBV7-2 to TRBJ1-4; tentative D call: TRBD1 (5 bases). With 5 bases removed from V and 7 bases from J, the gap between germline ends came to 11 bases. This CDR3 is 13 amino acids long. In germline, CDR1 is SGHTA, CDR2 FQGNSA. The CDR3 DNA follows: TGTGCCAGCAGCCTAGGGCAGGGTGAAAAACTGTTTTTT. Residues: CASSLGQGEKLFF.

This chain uses TRBV6-1 with TRBJ2-7, with D possibly matching TRBD1 (7 bases). The ends were cut back, 2 bases at V and 2 bases at J, with 19 bases in the middle. The CDR3 is made up of 17 amino acids. Germline V lookup: CDR1 MNHNS, CDR2 SASEGT. CDR3 sequence reads: CASSENAGGFPTYEQYF. CDR3 nucleotides: TGTGCCAGCAGTGAAAATGCAGGGGGGTTTCCTACCTACGAGCAGTACTTC.

This sequence joins TRBV29-1 and TRBJ1-1; the match to TRBD1 covers 8 bases. The CDR3 totals 15 residues. The junction had 7 bases not matched to a gene; V was cut back by 3 bases and J by 1 base. Germline lookup yields CDR1 SQVTM and CDR2 ANQGSEA. The DNA of the CDR3 is TGCAGCGTTGAGACACAGGGGGGACCGAACACTGAAGCTTTCTTT. Encoded protein: CSVETQGGPNTEAFF. The entire variable domain, with the rest obtained from reference TRBV29-1 and TRBJ1-1, is as follows: SAVISQKPSRDICQRGTSLTIQCQVDSQVTMMFWYRQQPGQSLTLIATANQGSEATYESGFVIDKFPISRPNLTFSTLTVSNMSPEDSSIYLCSVETQGGPNTEAFFGQGTRLTVV.

This clone was counted between two and nine times. The V call is TRBV7-2, the J call TRBJ2-7; 9 positions agree with TRBD2. J gave up 4 bases and V 5 bases, and 9 bases lay outside the gene matches. Germline V gene data show CDR1 as SGHTA and CDR2 as FQGNSA. This CDR3 contains 15 residues. CDR3 sequence reads: CASSPGAGGIYEQYF. CDR3 nucleotide sequence: TGTGCCAGCAGCCCCGGGGCGGGAGGGATATACGAGCAGTACTTC.

V is TRBV7-2 and J is TRBJ2-3; no clear D. Germline V gives CDR1 SGHTA, CDR2 FQGNSA. V was shortened by 1 base and J by 0 bases, with 8 bases between the two germline ends. The CDR3 runs to 15 residues. DNA for the CDR3: TGTGCCAGCAGCTTAGTGTCGGGTAGCACAGATACGCAGTATTTT. This translates into CASSLVSGSTDTQYF.

V is TRBV9 and J is TRBJ2-3; D might be TRBD2 (6 bases). The CDR3 has 17 residues. Germline V lookup: CDR1 SGDLS, CDR2 YYNGEE. Trimming cost V 4 bases and J 10 bases, with 28 bases left between them. The CDR3 spells CASSPTPAGTAPGAQYF. CDR3 sequence (DNA): TGTGCCAGCAGCCCGACCCCCGCCGGGACTGCACCTGGAGCGCAGTATTTT.

This chain connects TRBV5-1 to TRBJ2-2; D gene unclear. The CDR3 loop spans 15 amino acids. V lost 1 base and J lost 1, with 8 bases in between. Looked up from germline, CDR1 is SGHRS and CDR2 is YFSETQ. CDR3: CASSLTTKNTGELFF. In DNA, the CDR3 is TGCGCCAGCAGCTTGACAACCAAGAACACCGGGGAGCTGTTTTTT.

The chain couples TRBV19 to TRBJ2-3; 16 positions match TRBD2. V was pared by 3 bases and J by 6 bases, with 24 bases of the junction left unmatched. The CDR3 totals 23 residues. Germline CDR1 is LNHDA and CDR2 is SQIVND (reference sequence). CDR3 protein: CASSISEHPGLAGGPRWRDTQYF. For the CDR3, the DNA is TGTGCCAGTAGTATCTCGGAACACCCGGGACTAGCGGGGGGGCCCCGATGGAGGGATACGCAGTATTTT.

V and J are TRBV6-1 and TRBJ2-3; 11 bases line up with TRBD2. Germline V gives CDR1 MNHNS, CDR2 SASEGT. The CDR3 consists of 16 residues. Germline trimming cut 4 bases from V and 6 bases from J; bases unmatched to any gene: 9. The CDR3 loop is CASSGPSGGNPDTQYF. The DNA of the CDR3 is TGTGCCAGCAGTGGGCCTAGCGGGGGGAACCCCGATACGCAGTATTTT.

The V gene is TRBV6-4, the J gene TRBJ1-2, with 8 nucleotides matching TRBD1. Germline-derived CDR1 and CDR2 are MRHNA and SNTAGT. The CDR3 sequence is 14 residues long. V shed 6 bases and J 2 bases; nucleotides not matched to a gene: 5. CDR3 coding DNA: TGTGCCAGCAGCTCCGGGACAGGCAACTATGGCTACACCTTC. Protein sequence: CASSSGTGNYGYTF.

The V and J genes are TRBV7-6 and TRBJ2-1, with 9 positions matching TRBD1. The CDR3 runs to 15 residues. Trimming took 4 bases from V and 5 from J; bases not matched to a gene: 6. Looked up from germline, CDR1 is SGHVS and CDR2 is FNYEAQ. This CDR3 reads CASSYAGTGNNEQFF. CDR3 sequence (DNA): TGTGCCAGCAGCTATGCCGGGACAGGGAACAATGAGCAGTTCTTC.

In regard to this clone: Sequence at one end of the junction differs from germline and may be a read error. CDR3 in DNA: TGTGCTACCAGCAGAGATTCAATTGTTCAAGAGACCCAGTACTTC. Translating it yields CATSRDSIVQETQYF. This chain links TRBV15 with TRBJ2-5, with D unclear. Germline lookup yields CDR1 LNHNV and CDR2 YYDKDF (reference sequence). The CDR3 totals 15 residues. The whole variable domain, remainder taken from reference TRBV15 and TRBJ2-5, is DAMVIQNPRYQVTQFGKPVTLSCSQTLNHNVMYWYQQKSSQAPKLLFHYYDKDFNNEADTPDNFQSRRPNTSFCFLDIRSPGLGDTAMYLCATSRDSIVQETQYFGPGTRLLVL.